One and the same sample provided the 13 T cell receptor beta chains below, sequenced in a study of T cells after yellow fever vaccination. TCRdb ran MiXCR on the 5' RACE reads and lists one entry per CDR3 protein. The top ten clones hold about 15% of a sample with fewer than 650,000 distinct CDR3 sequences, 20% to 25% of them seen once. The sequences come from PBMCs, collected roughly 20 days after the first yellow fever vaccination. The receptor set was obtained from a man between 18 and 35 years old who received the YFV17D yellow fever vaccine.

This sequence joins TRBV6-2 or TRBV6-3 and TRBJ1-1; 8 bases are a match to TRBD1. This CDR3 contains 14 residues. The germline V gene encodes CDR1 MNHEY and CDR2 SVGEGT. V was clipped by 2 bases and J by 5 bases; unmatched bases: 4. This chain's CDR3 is CASSYRQGWTEAFF. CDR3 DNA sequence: TGTGCCAGCAGTTACCGACAGGGGTGGACTGAAGCTTTCTTT.

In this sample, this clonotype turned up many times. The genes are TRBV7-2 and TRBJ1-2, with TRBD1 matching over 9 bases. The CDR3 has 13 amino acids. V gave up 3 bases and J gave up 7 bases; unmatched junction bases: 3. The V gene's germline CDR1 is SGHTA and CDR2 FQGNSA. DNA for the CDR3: TGTGCCAGCAGCTTCGGGACAGGGTTTGGCTACACCTTC. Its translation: CASSFGTGFGYTF.

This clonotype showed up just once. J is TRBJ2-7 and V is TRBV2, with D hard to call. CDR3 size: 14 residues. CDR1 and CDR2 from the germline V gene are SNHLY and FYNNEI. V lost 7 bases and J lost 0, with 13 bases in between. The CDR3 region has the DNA TGTGCCAGCACCGTACAGAAGAGCTCCTACGAGCAGTACGTC. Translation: CASTVQKSSYEQYV.

CDR3 bases: TGTGCCAGTAACGATGGACCCTCAAATCCCCTCCACTTT. It is translated as CASNDGPSNPLHF. The V gene is TRBV19, the J gene TRBJ1-6, with D unresolved. The germline V and J ends were trimmed by 7 bases and 13 bases, with 17 bases remaining between them. Looked up from germline, CDR1 is LNHDA and CDR2 is SQIVND (reference sequence). The CDR3 runs 13 residues.

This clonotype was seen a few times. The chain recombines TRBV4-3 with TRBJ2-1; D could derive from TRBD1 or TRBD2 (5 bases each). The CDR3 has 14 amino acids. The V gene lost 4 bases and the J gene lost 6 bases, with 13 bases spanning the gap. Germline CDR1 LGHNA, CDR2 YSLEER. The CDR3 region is CASSREGPINEQFF. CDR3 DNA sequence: TGCGCCAGCAGCCGAGAGGGACCGATCAATGAGCAGTTCTTC.

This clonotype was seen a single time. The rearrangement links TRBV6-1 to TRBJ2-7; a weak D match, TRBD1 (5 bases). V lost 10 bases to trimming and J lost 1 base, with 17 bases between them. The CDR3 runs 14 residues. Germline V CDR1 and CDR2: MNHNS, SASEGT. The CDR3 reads CATRIDSFSYEQYF. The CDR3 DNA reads TGTGCCACCAGGATCGACAGTTTTTCCTACGAGCAGTACTTC.

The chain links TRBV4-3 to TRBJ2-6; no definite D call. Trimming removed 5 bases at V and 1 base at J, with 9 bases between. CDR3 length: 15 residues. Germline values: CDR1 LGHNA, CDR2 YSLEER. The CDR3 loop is CASSSELSGANVLTF. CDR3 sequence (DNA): TGCGCCAGCAGCTCTGAGCTATCTGGGGCCAACGTCCTGACTTTC.

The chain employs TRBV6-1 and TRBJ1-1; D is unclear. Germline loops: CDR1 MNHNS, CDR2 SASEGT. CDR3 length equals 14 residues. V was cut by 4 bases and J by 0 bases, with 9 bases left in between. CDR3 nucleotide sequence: TGTGCCAGCAGTGGTGGGGTCTTGAACACTGAAGCTTTCTTT. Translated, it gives CASSGGVLNTEAFF.

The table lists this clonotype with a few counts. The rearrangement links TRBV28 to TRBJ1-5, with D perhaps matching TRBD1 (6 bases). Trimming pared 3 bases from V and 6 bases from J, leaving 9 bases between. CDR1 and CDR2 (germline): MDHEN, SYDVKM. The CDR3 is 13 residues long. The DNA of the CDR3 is TGTGCCAGCAGTTTCCCGGGGGCTCAGCCCCAGCATTTT. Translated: CASSFPGAQPQHF.

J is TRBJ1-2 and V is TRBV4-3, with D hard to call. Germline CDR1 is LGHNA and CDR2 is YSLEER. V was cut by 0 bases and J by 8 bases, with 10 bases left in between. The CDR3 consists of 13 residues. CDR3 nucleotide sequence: TGCGCCAGCAGCCAAGATCTGGGGTGGGGCTACACCTTC. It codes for CASSQDLGWGYTF.

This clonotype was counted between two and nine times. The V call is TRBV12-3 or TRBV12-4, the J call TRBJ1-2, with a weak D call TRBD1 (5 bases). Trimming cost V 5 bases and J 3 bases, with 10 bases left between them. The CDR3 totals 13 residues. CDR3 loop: CASSQRGYYGYTF. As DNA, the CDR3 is TGTGCCAGCAGTCAACGGGGGTACTATGGCTACACCTTC.

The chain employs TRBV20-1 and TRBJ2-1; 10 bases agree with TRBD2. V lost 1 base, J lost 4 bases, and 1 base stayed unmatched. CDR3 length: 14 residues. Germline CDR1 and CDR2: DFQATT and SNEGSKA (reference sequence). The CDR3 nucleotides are TGCAGTGCTAGAGCTAGCGGGGGTTACAATGAGCAGTTCTTC. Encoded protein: CSARASGGYNEQFF.

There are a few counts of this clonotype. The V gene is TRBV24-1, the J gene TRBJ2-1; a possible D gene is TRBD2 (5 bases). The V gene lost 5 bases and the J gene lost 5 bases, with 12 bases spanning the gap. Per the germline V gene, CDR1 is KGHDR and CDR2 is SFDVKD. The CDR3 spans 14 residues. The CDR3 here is CATSAGLPNNEQFF. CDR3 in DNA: TGTGCCACCAGTGCCGGACTGCCGAACAATGAGCAGTTCTTC.